The 12 T cell receptor beta chains reported below all come from one sample, sequenced in a study of cytomegalovirus exposure and HLA in healthy donors. The PCR ran on 60 Vbeta and 13 Jbeta primers. Clones were read by immunoSEQ multiplex PCR, and TCRdb kept only the in-frame ones, dropping some. Among about 190,000 clones listed, roughly 80% were seen once. The sample comprised PBMCs. These receptors were obtained from a woman aged 30 to 39 in good health and CMV-seropositive.

In its sample, this clone was seen a few times. The V gene is TRBV5-1, the J gene TRBJ2-3; D unclear. Germline loops: CDR1 SGHRS, CDR2 YFSETQ. The CDR3 runs 15 residues. Deletions cut 1 base from V and 2 bases from J, with 11 bases between. Here the CDR3 DNA reads TGCGCCAGCAGCTTGCACCTTATCTACACAGATACGCAGTATTTT. Its protein product is CASSLHLIYTDTQYF.

J is TRBJ1-2 and V is TRBV19; D not certain. Germline V gene data show CDR1 as LNHDA and CDR2 as SQIVND (reference sequence). The length of the CDR3 is 13 residues. With 3 bases removed from V and 5 bases from J, the gap between germline ends came to 10 bases. CDR3 DNA: TGTGCCAGTAGTATTAGCGGTCAGTATGGCTACACCTTC. Translating gives CASSISGQYGYTF.

The chain employs TRBV28 and TRBJ1-2; 8 positions agree with TRBD1. V dropped 7 bases and J dropped 3; count of bases not matched to a gene: 10. The CDR3 has 15 amino acids. From germline, CDR1 is MDHEN and CDR2 SYDVKM. The CDR3 nucleotides are TGTGCCAGCAAGGGCGGAGGACAGGGATACTATGGCTACACCTTC. Translation gives CASKGGGQGYYGYTF.

Details on this clone: The germline gene is not matched at one end of the junction; a read error may be the cause. This chain links TRBV10-1 with TRBJ1-5; D possibly corresponds to TRBD1 (6 bases). Germline CDR1 is WNHNN and CDR2 is SYGVQD (reference sequence). The length of the CDR3 is 18 residues. The CDR3: CASSGDTGKGGSHQPQHF. The CDR3 DNA reads as TGCGCCAGCAGTGGGGACACAGGGAAAGGGGGTAGCCATCAGCCCCAGCATTTT.

There are a few counts of this clone. This chain links TRBV6-4 with TRBJ1-6, with 8 bases that match TRBD1. J was trimmed by 10 bases and V by 7 bases; bases with no gene match: 12. The CDR3 runs to 15 residues. Germline V gene sequence: CDR1 MRHNA, CDR2 SNTAGT. This CDR3 reads CASTPDRVGVSPLHF. The CDR3 coding sequence is TGTGCCAGCACTCCGGACAGGGTAGGAGTCTCACCCCTCCACTTT.

The chain is built from TRBV5-1 and TRBJ2-1, with TRBD2 matching over 14 bases. Germline trimming cut 3 bases from V and 8 bases from J; bases unmatched to any gene: 4. From germline, CDR1 is SGHRS and CDR2 YFSETQ. CDR3 length: 15 residues. DNA for the CDR3: TGCGCCAGCAGCTGGGGACTAGCGGGAGATGATGAGCAGTTCTTC. Its protein product is CASSWGLAGDDEQFF.

CDR3 coding DNA: TGTGCCAGCAGTGGGAGGTGGAACACTGAAGCTTTCTTT. It translates to CASSGRWNTEAFF. The J gene is TRBJ1-1, the V gene TRBV2; no clear D gene. Per the germline V gene, CDR1 is SNHLY and CDR2 is FYNNEI. The CDR3 sequence is 13 residues long. V was cut by 4 bases and J by 1 base, with 7 bases left in between. The complete variable domain, with remaining parts taken from reference TRBV2 and TRBJ1-1, reads EPEVTQTPSHQVTQMGQEVILRCVPISNHLYFYWYRQILGQKVEFLVSFYNNEISEKSEIFDDQFSVERPDGSNFTLKIRSTKLEDSAMYFCASSGRWNTEAFFGQGTRLTVV.

The chain joins TRBV5-1 to TRBJ1-4; a possible D gene is TRBD1 (6 bases). Trimming took off 4 bases at V and 5 bases at J, with 15 bases between the two ends. The germline V gene encodes CDR1 SGHRS and CDR2 YFSETQ. The length of the CDR3 is 15 residues. In DNA form, the CDR3 reads TGCGCCAGCAGCAGTCAGGGGACGGGAAATGAAAAACTGTTTTTT. Residues: CASSSQGTGNEKLFF.

The rearrangement links TRBV5-4 to TRBJ1-3; 10 bases are shared with TRBD1. This CDR3 is 16 amino acids long. The trim removed 4 bases at V and 5 bases at J, leaving 9 bases unmatched. The germline gives CDR1 SGHNT, CDR2 YYREEE (reference sequence). Here the CDR3 DNA reads TGTGCCAGCAGCGCAGGACAGGGGGATATGAGAAACACCATATATTTT. Amino acid sequence: CASSAGQGDMRNTIYF.

Concerning this clone: An end of the junction does not agree with germline; a read error may underlie this. The CDR3 loop is CASTLATSSLNEQFF. CDR3 in DNA: TGTGCCAGCACCTTAGCTACTAGCTCGTTAAATGAGCAGTTCTTC. The chain joins TRBV7-2 to TRBJ2-1, with D possibly TRBD2 on 6 matching bases. The CDR3 sequence is 15 residues long. CDR1 is SGHTA and CDR2 is FQGNSA in the germline V gene. Filled out from reference TRBV7-2 and TRBJ2-1, the complete variable domain reads GAGVSQSPSNKVTEKGKDVELRCDPISGHTALYWYRQSLGQGLEFLIYFQGNSAPDKSGLPSDRFSAERTGGSVSTLTIQRTQQEDSAVYLCASTLATSSLNEQFFGPGTRLTVL.

There are a few counts of this clone. This chain uses TRBV9 with TRBJ2-7; 10 bases map to TRBD1. The CDR3 loop spans 16 amino acids. Germline values: CDR1 SGDLS, CDR2 YYNGEE. The J segment lost 0 bases and the V segment lost 3 bases, leaving 6 bases of the junction unmatched. The DNA for the CDR3 is TGTGCCAGCAGCGCACCGGGACAGGGGAGCTCCTACGAGCAGTACTTC. Residues: CASSAPGQGSSYEQYF.

This clone has just one count. The genes are TRBV28 and TRBJ1-2, with TRBD1 matching over 9 bases. The CDR3 runs to 13 residues. J was trimmed by 7 bases and V by 3 bases; bases with no gene match: 3. From germline, CDR1 is MDHEN and CDR2 SYDVKM. CDR3 nucleotides: TGTGCCAGCAGTTTTCTGGACAGGGGTGGCTACACCTTC. Translation: CASSFLDRGGYTF.